This T cell receptor beta chain was profiled in a study of T-cell memory formation after mild COVID-19. Whole-study context: Clusters of TCRs were largely donor specific.

CDR3 length: 14 amino acids. CDR1 is SGHRS, CDR2 YFSETQ, per germline. V shed 1 base, J shed 10 bases, and the junction held 8 bases outside the gene matches. TCRdb fed the 5' RACE reads into MiXCR, producing one record per CDR3 protein. The sample carries 200,000 or so distinct CDR3 sequences, 9.5% recorded once. Study-level findings and limits: Within pre-infection memory, some responding clones were found, suggesting cross-reactive memory joined. CD4+ bias marked clones expanding day 15 to 37, unlike balanced contracting clones. The study found contracting CD4+ clones mainly in CM and EM and contracting CD8+ clones in EMRA.

This clonotype appeared many times. The target antigen is unknown. Sequencing input: PBMCs or a T cell subset sorted from them (not recorded which). The origin of this receptor is a man in his late teens or twenties who had mild COVID-19 (a few samples of this study predate the infection). Cell type and time point are not known. V and J are TRBV5-1 and TRBJ2-1; TRBD1 matches 7 bases. The CDR3 sequence is CASSLTGDYYEQFF. For the CDR3, the DNA is TGCGCCAGCAGCTTGACAGGGGATTATTACGAGCAGTTCTTC.